This T cell receptor beta chain originates from a study of blood T cell repertoires in COVID-19. The repertoire was sequenced with immunoSEQ multiplex PCR; TCRdb's copy has only in-frame clones and lacks some. Found here are around 290,000 clones, approximately 90% of them singletons; the top ten hold about 4.6%. The CDR3 is made up of 17 amino acids. The germline CDR1 and CDR2 sequences are WSHSY and SAAADI. Trimming stripped 2 bases from V and 2 bases from J, with 17 bases between. The TCR sequence derives from a man between 40 and 49 years old with acute or convalescent COVID-19. The V and J genes are TRBV10-2 and TRBJ2-3; a possible D gene is TRBD2 (6 bases). Sequencing was carried out using peripheral blood. CDR3 sequence: CASSEVVVGEDTDTQYF. The CDR3 nucleotides are TGCGCCAGCAGTGAGGTTGTTGTCGGGGAGGACACAGATACGCAGTATTTT.